This T cell receptor beta chain was retrieved from a study of beta chain bispecific antibodies for T cell cancers (dated by TCRdb to 2020 to 2023). Context from the whole study: Healthy donor T cells were cocultured with T cell leukemia lines and bispecific antibodies, and TRBV sequencing of the surviving cells was then used to measure how much each TRBV family was depleted. Surface TRBV12 (TRBV12-3) was expressed by Jurkat cells, and surface TRBV5-5 was expressed by HPB-ALL cells.

V is pared back by 2 bases and J by 6 bases, with 11 bases lying between the germline termini. From the germline V gene, CDR1 is MGHRA and CDR2 is YSYEKL. Measured from the cysteine to the phenylalanine, the CDR3 is 13 residues long. Kept here is only the CDR3 DNA, which spans 39 bases and is read in frame from base 1. Overall results and qualifications from the work: Cross-reactivity of the anti-TRBV5-5 antibody with TRBV5-6 was attributed to high sequence similarity between the two genes. Leukemia cell line cells were mixed with normal T cells in each sequenced sample, and most of the targeted TRBV signal was derived from the leukemia cells rather than from the normal T cells.

T cells were expanded from blood mononuclear cells with anti-CD3 antibody OKT3 or CD3/CD28 Dynabeads for 3 to 4 days. The culture conditions for expanded T cells were RPMI 1640 plus 10% fetal bovine serum, recombinant human IL-2 (roughly 95 IU/ml) and IL-7 (5 ng/ml). Each coculture contained 50,000 or so normal T cells, 50,000 or so target cells and bispecific antibody in around 0.1 mL and was incubated for around 17 hours at 37 degrees C. Each bispecific antibody was composed of two single-chain variable fragments, which were expressed in a single-chain diabody format with a His tag. Healthy human donors supplied the effector T cells, with peripheral blood mononuclear cells isolated from leukapheresis samples using Ficoll density gradient centrifugation. The sample holds many counts of this clonotype. There is no known antigen for this receptor. Per-base quality was not reported, and no clone a single base away is much larger than it.

Unique molecular identifier barcodes were incorporated into the libraries and were used for clonotype quantification. Qiagen AllPrep DNA/RNA Micro kits were used to isolate total RNA, and an Agilent TapeStation was used to check RNA quality. TCR beta libraries were constructed by 5' RACE, in which cDNA synthesis was followed by two PCR steps with TCR beta constant-region gene-specific primers. Sequencing of the TCR beta libraries was performed on an Illumina MiSeq platform. In the authors' own workflow: Reads were processed with MIGEC, MiXCR and VDJtools. Clonotype frequency was calculated as the fraction of unique molecular identifiers assigned to a given clonotype among all unique molecular identifiers in the sample. Nonfunctional TRBV genes classified in IMGT as pseudogenes or open reading frames, such as TRBV1, TRBV12-1 and TRBV21, were excluded. TCRdb reprocessing: public reads trimmed at Q25 with fastp, clones called with MiXCR, in-frame beta chains kept. Each CDR3 protein appears once, grouped with its most common genes and DNA. These V and J calls derive from TCRdb rather than the authors' analysis. Here the sample has just over 20,000 distinct CDR3 sequences; roughly 2.6% occur a single time. About 31% of the sample comes from the top ten.

Sequenced input: healthy donor T cells cultured with leukemia cells. This TCR was recovered from a human donor in good health. Some clones in this sample may be carry-over from other donors' samples. Here the chain combines TRBV4-1 and TRBJ2-7, with an unclear D gene assignment. For the CDR3, the sequence is CASSQTIPGEQYF. The DNA sequence is TGCGCCAGCAGCCAAACGATCCCCGGCGAGCAGTACTTC.